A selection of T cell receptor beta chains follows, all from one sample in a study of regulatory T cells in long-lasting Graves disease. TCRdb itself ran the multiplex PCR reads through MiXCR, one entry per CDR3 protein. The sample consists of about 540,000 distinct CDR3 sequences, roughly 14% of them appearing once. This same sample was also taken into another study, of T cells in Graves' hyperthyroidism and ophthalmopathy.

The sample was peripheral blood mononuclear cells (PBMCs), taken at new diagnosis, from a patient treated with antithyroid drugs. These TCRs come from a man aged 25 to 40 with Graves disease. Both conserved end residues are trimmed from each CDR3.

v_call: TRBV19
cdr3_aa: ASIPSGRALDEQF

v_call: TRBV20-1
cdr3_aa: SASGSSGANVLT

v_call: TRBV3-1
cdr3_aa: ASNLGTPRPGTQY

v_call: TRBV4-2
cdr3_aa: ASSSRDTSGGSEKLF

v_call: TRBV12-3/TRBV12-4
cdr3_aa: ASSTEADFSYEQY

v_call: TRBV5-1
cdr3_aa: ASNRDVSTDTQY

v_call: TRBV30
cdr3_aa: AWSVSGGGETQY

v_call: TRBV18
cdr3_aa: ASSPRGYSGNTIY

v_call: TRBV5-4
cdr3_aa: ASSRDRSPLH

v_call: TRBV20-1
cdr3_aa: SAPGPRTSGIQEAQY

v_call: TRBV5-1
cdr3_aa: ASSRRGLAGPYEQY

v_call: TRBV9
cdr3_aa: ASSVDPRLPGETQY

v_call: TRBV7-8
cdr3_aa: ASSLVLARNEQF

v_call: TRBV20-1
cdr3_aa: SAPQGPAGPYEQY

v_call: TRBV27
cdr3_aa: ACSSPVETQY

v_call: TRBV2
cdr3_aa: ASSEAEFGTQY

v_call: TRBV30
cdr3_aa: AWSFGTTNTEAF

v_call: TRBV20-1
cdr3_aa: SARARGRSSGANVLT

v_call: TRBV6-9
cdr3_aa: ASSYAGGRRTYNEQF

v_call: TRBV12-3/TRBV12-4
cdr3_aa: ASSTNSYEQY

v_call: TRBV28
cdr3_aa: ASSQIEGTQY

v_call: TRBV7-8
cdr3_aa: ASSSPSGETNTEAF

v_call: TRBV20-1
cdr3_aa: SAADTDKAF

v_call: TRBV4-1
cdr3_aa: ASSQPWWDRLF

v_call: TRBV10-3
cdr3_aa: AISTDKGYEQY

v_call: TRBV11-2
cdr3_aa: ASSSLLNTEAF

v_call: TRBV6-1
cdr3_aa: ASSMGRVTDTQY

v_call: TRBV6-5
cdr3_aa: ASSYAAGSGGYT

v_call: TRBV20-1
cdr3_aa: SAPGSSFYEQY

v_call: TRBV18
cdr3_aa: ASSAASSGNTIY

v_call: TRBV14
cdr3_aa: ASSPARGGGYT

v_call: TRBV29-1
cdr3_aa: SVEAGTGGMGNEQF

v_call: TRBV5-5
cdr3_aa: ASTVLPGHYGYT

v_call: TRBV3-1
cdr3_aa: ASQDRGEGSPLH

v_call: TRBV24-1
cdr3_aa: ATSDPSTWGAVDNEQF

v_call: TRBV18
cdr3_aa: ASSPGLSSYEQY

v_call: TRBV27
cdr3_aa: ASSFRQGAEAF

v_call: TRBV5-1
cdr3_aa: ASSADREVDEQY

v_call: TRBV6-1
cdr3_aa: ASSRGLTRTGELF

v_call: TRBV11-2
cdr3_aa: ASSPSGYGYT

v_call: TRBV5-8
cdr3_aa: ASGTGLYNEQF